These 25 T cell receptor beta chains share one sample of origin, sequenced in a study of blood T cell repertoires in COVID-19. The method was immunoSEQ multiplex PCR; TCRdb's version includes in-frame clones alone and lacks a portion of them. The repertoire has some 240,000 clones, around 86% of them found once; the top ten carry around 6.5%. Sequencing was performed on peripheral blood. All receptors derive from a man in his sixties who had recovered from COVID-19.

This clone was seen only once. The chain couples TRBV5-1 to TRBJ2-7, with 9 nucleotides matching TRBD2. The germline V gene has CDR1 SGHRS and CDR2 YFSETQ. The trim removed 0 bases at V and 2 bases at J, leaving 6 bases unmatched. This CDR3 contains 16 residues. The CDR3 protein is CASSLEGSGGTYEQYF. The CDR3 bases are TGCGCCAGCAGCTTGGAGGGTAGCGGGGGTACCTACGAGCAGTACTTC.

The CDR3 sequence: CASSLVTSGKTKNIQYF. The CDR3 region has the DNA TGTGCCAGCAGCTTAGTGACTAGCGGGAAAACCAAAAACATTCAGTACTTC. This chain joins TRBV7-8 and TRBJ2-4; 11 nucleotides align to TRBD2. The CDR3 loop spans 17 amino acids. V shed 1 base, J shed 2 bases, and the junction held 4 bases outside the gene matches. Germline CDR1 is SGHVS and CDR2 is FQNEAQ.

The V and J genes are TRBV4-2 and TRBJ2-7; the match to TRBD2 covers 12 bases. The CDR3 contains 15 residues. Germline values: CDR1 LGHNA, CDR2 YNFKEQ. V lost 4 bases and J lost 2; bases outside the gene matches: 3. In DNA form, the CDR3 reads TGTGCCAGCAGCCGCAGACTAGCGGGAGCCTACGAGCAGTACTTC. Its translation: CASSRRLAGAYEQYF.

V is TRBV15 and J is TRBJ1-4; D is ambiguous. The CDR3 sequence is 16 residues long. Germline CDR1 and CDR2: LNHNV and YYDKDF (reference sequence). V was shortened by 3 bases and J by 3 bases, with 14 bases between the two germline ends. This CDR3 is CATSRRSGLANEKLFF. CDR3 in DNA: TGTGCCACCAGCAGGAGGAGCGGGTTGGCTAATGAAAAACTGTTTTTT.

V is TRBV6-2 or TRBV6-3 and J is TRBJ2-6; 8 nucleotides align to TRBD2. The V gene end was trimmed by 3 bases and the J gene end by 0 bases; junction bases not matched to a gene: 13. Germline lookup yields CDR1 MNHEY and CDR2 SVGEGT. The CDR3 contains 20 residues. CDR3: CASSYRAGGPATSGANVLTF. The CDR3 region has the DNA TGTGCCAGCAGTTATAGGGCGGGGGGACCTGCTACCTCTGGGGCCAACGTCCTGACTTTC.

This sequence joins TRBV19 and TRBJ1-1, with D tentatively TRBD1 (6 bases). The V gene's germline CDR1 is LNHDA and CDR2 SQIVND (reference sequence). Between the trimmed V and J ends, which lost 6 bases and 0 bases, there was a span of 14 bases. The CDR3 runs to 15 residues. Written as DNA, the CDR3 is TGTGCCAGTAGCTACGGGACACACCTGAACACTGAAGCTTTCTTT. Protein: CASSYGTHLNTEAFF.

V and J are TRBV30 and TRBJ1-5, with D perhaps matching TRBD1 (5 bases). Germline values: CDR1 GTSNPN, CDR2 SVGIG (reference sequence). V was pared by 3 bases and J by 7 bases, with 10 bases between. This CDR3 has 12 residues. The CDR3: CAWSQGNQPQHF. The CDR3 DNA sequence: TGTGCCTGGAGCCAGGGAAACCAGCCCCAGCATTTT. Drawing the rest from reference TRBV30 and TRBJ1-5, the complete variable domain is SQTIHQWPATLVQPVGSPLSLECTVEGTSNPNLYWYRQAAGRGLQLLFYSVGIGQISSEVPQNLSASRPQDRQFILSSKKLLLSDSGFYLCAWSQGNQPQHFGDGTRLSIL.

This CDR3 is CASTWDTSNYGYTF. CDR3 sequence (DNA): TGTGCCAGTACCTGGGACACGAGCAACTATGGCTACACCTTC. The chain uses TRBV19 and TRBJ1-2; possible D gene TRBD1, 6 bases. The germline gives CDR1 LNHDA, CDR2 SQIVND (reference sequence). There are 14 residues in the CDR3. Between the trimmed V and J ends, which lost 7 bases and 2 bases, there was a span of 14 bases.

This clone is a singleton in its sample. The CDR3 loop is CASSLTGYGTEAFF. Written as DNA, the CDR3 is TGTGCCAGCAGTTTGACGGGTTACGGGACTGAAGCTTTCTTT. The chain recombines TRBV28 with TRBJ1-1, with unresolved D. Trimming took 3 bases from V and 5 from J, leaving 13 bases between them. The germline V gene has CDR1 MDHEN and CDR2 SYDVKM. CDR3 length equals 14 residues.

The chain employs TRBV24-1 and TRBJ1-2, with D unclear. Trimming stripped 0 bases from V and 6 bases from J, with 4 bases between. CDR3 length: 12 amino acids. Germline assignment: CDR1 KGHDR and CDR2 SFDVKD. The CDR3 DNA is TGTGCCACCAGTGATTTGCTTGATGGCTACACCTTC. Encoded protein: CATSDLLDGYTF.

The chain combines TRBV7-6 with TRBJ2-2; D may be TRBD1 (5 bases). CDR3 length: 16 residues. Trimming cost V 0 bases and J 7 bases, with 15 bases left between them. Germline V gene lookup returns CDR1 SGHVS and CDR2 FNYEAQ. CDR3: CASSLALRQYDGELFF. CDR3 DNA: TGTGCCAGCAGCTTAGCGCTCCGACAGTATGACGGGGAGCTGTTTTTT.

This clone was recorded only once. V is TRBV5-1 and J is TRBJ2-3; D is ambiguous. The CDR3 is 11 residues long. The germline V gene has CDR1 SGHRS and CDR2 YFSETQ. The V gene lost 6 bases and the J gene lost 2 bases, with 4 bases spanning the gap. The DNA of the CDR3 is TGCGCCAGCACTTACACAGATACGCAGTATTTT. This encodes CASTYTDTQYF. The full variable domain, with the rest looked up from reference TRBV5-1 and TRBJ2-3, is KAGVTQTPRYLIKTRGQQVTLSCSPISGHRSVSWYQQTPGQGLQFLFEYFSETQRNKGNFPGRFSGRQFSNSRSEMNVSTLELGDSALYLCASTYTDTQYFGPGTRLTVL.

The chain couples TRBV28 to TRBJ2-7, with 7 positions matching TRBD2. Per germline, CDR1 MDHEN and CDR2 SYDVKM. The CDR3 totals 14 residues. Unmatched junction bases numbered 10, after V lost 3 bases and J lost 8 bases. CDR3 in DNA: TGTGCCAGCAGTTTGTCGGGACTACGTGGGCAGCAGTACTTC. This encodes CASSLSGLRGQQYF.

This chain uses TRBV1 with TRBJ1-6; the table's TRBD1 call for D was not verified on the DNA. TRBV1 is a recognized pseudogene. The CDR3 consists of 18 residues. The CDR3: CTSSRTSGTGSYNSPLHF. The CDR3, as DNA: TGCACCAGCAGCCGCACGTCCGGGACAGGGTCCTATAATTCACCCCTCCACTTT.

The chain links TRBV19 to TRBJ2-5; D remains unclear. The germline V gene has CDR1 LNHDA and CDR2 SQIVND (reference sequence). The CDR3 is made up of 12 amino acids. Trimming shortened V by 0 bases and J by 4 bases, and 3 bases separated the two germline ends. This CDR3 reads CASSIDRETQYF. CDR3 nucleotides: TGTGCCAGTAGTATAGATCGAGAGACCCAGTACTTC.

The rearrangement joins TRBV6-2 or TRBV6-3 to TRBJ2-7; D is perhaps TRBD2 (6 bases). Germline CDR1 is MNHEY and CDR2 is SVGEGT. V was trimmed by 4 bases and J by 2 bases, leaving 15 bases between them. The CDR3 extends over 15 amino acids. The CDR3 nucleotides read TGTGCCAGCAGTTCCCTTCGAACGGGGGCCTACGAGCAGTACTTC. It encodes CASSSLRTGAYEQYF.

The genes are TRBV18 and TRBJ1-6; 8 bases agree with TRBD1. Looked up from germline, CDR1 is KGHSH and CDR2 is LQKENI. The V segment lost 5 bases and the J segment 7 bases; nucleotides outside the gene matches: 1. The CDR3 extends over 13 amino acids. The DNA of the CDR3 is TGTGCCAGCTCAAGGGACAGGAATTCACCCCTCCACTTT. As protein: CASSRDRNSPLHF.

The genes are TRBV2 and TRBJ2-1, with 9 bases that match TRBD2. Trimming at V came to 5 bases and at J to 2 bases, leaving 7 bases not matched to a gene. The CDR3 contains 16 residues. Germline V gives CDR1 SNHLY, CDR2 FYNNEI. Here the CDR3 DNA reads TGTGCCAGCAGTTACGAGCGGGAGGCCCCCTACAATGAGCAGTTCTTC. Amino acid sequence: CASSYEREAPYNEQFF. Complete variable domain (other parts from reference TRBV2 and TRBJ2-1): EPEVTQTPSHQVTQMGQEVILRCVPISNHLYFYWYRQILGQKVEFLVSFYNNEISEKSEIFDDQFSVERPDGSNFTLKIRSTKLEDSAMYFCASSYEREAPYNEQFFGPGTRLTVL.

The chain recombines TRBV4-3 with TRBJ2-7; TRBD1 agrees at 7 bases. The CDR3 contains 16 residues. Germline assignment: CDR1 LGHNA and CDR2 YSLEER. V was pared by 3 bases and J by 1 base, with 9 bases of the junction left unmatched. CDR3 region: CASSHNLGTVSYEQYF. DNA of the CDR3: TGCGCCAGCAGCCATAACCTTGGGACAGTTTCCTACGAGCAGTACTTC.

The chain is built from TRBV5-3 and TRBJ2-7; 8 nucleotides match TRBD1. TRBV5-3 qualifies as an ORF whose function is uncertain. V dropped 4 bases and J dropped 4; count of bases not matched to a gene: 10. CDR3 length: 15 residues. CDR3 sequence reads: CARSDRDRLLYEQYF. Written as DNA, the CDR3 is TGTGCCAGAAGCGACCGGGACAGGCTCCTATACGAGCAGTACTTC.

The CDR3 DNA sequence: TGTGCCACCGAGGACGGGACTTTTCCCCTCCACTTT. It translates to CATEDGTFPLHF. The rearrangement joins TRBV28 to TRBJ1-6; the D gene is possibly TRBD1 (5 bases). Trimming took off 10 bases at V and 13 bases at J, with 17 bases between the two ends. CDR3 length equals 12 residues. Per germline, CDR1 MDHEN and CDR2 SYDVKM.

The chain is built from TRBV2 and TRBJ1-1; 10 nucleotides align to TRBD1. Trimming removed 4 bases from V and 1 base from J; junction bases left unmatched: 3. CDR1 and CDR2 (germline): SNHLY, FYNNEI. The CDR3 is 15 residues long. The CDR3 spells CASSGRTGGNTEAFF. The CDR3 region has the DNA TGTGCCAGCAGTGGCAGGACAGGGGGGAACACTGAAGCTTTCTTT.

This chain connects TRBV5-1 to TRBJ1-1; 8 bases map to TRBD1. Looked up from germline, CDR1 is SGHRS and CDR2 is YFSETQ. The CDR3 has 17 amino acids. V dropped 5 bases and J dropped 6; count of bases not matched to a gene: 18. This chain's CDR3 is CASSQGQVRGAGSEAFF. The DNA of the CDR3 is TGCGCCAGCAGTCAGGGACAGGTCAGAGGAGCGGGGTCTGAAGCTTTCTTT.

The chain couples TRBV27 to TRBJ1-1; the D gene is possibly TRBD1 (6 bases). Germline V gives CDR1 MNHEY, CDR2 SMNVEV (reference sequence). Trimming cost V 6 bases and J 0 bases, with 17 bases left between them. This CDR3 region has 16 residues. Here the CDR3 DNA reads TGTGCCAGCAGAGGTTGGCCAGGGGATATGAACACTGAAGCTTTCTTT. Its protein is CASRGWPGDMNTEAFF.

In nucleotides, the CDR3 is TGTGCCAGCAGGGACAGCGATCAGCCCCAGCATTTT. Translation gives CASRDSDQPQHF. This sequence joins TRBV28 and TRBJ1-5; the D gene is possibly TRBD1 (6 bases). V lost 6 bases to trimming and J lost 5 bases, with 8 bases between them. There are 12 residues in the CDR3. Germline V gene data show CDR1 as MDHEN and CDR2 as SYDVKM. The full variable domain, completed using reference TRBV28 and TRBJ1-5, is DVKVTQSSRYLVKRTGEKVFLECVQDMDHENMFWYRQDPGLGLRLIYFSYDVKMKEKGDIPEGYSVSREKKERFSLILESASTNQTSMYLCASRDSDQPQHFGDGTRLSIL.